These 25 T cell receptor beta chains came from one sample sequenced in a study of brain T cells in children with intractable seizures. Time point specified: blood from clinic visit 5 months post-surgery; TSC patient then seizure free. Using immunoSEQ multiplex PCR, the repertoire was profiled, and TCRdb retains in-frame clones only, with some absent. The data contain 300,000 to 400,000 clones, about 93% of them singletons. The starting material was peripheral blood, obtained less than 6 months after surgery. These receptors all come from a boy less than two years old with tuberous sclerosis and intractable seizures.

In this sample, this clone turned up once. The V gene is TRBV24-1, the J gene TRBJ1-5; D gene ambiguous. CDR1 and CDR2 (germline): KGHDR, SFDVKD. This CDR3 region has 15 residues. The ends were cut back, 2 bases at V and 5 bases at J, with 12 bases in the middle. The CDR3 DNA reads as TGTGCCACCAGTGATTCCTTTCGCGGGGATCAGCCCCAGCATTTT. Its translation is CATSDSFRGDQPQHF.

V gene TRBV12-5 combines with J gene TRBJ1-1; no clear D. The CDR3 is 12 amino acids. CDR1 LGHNT and CDR2 FRNRAP come from the germline V gene. Trimming took off 1 base at V and 7 bases at J, with 7 bases between the two ends. The CDR3 region is CASGLDSDEAFF. The CDR3, as DNA: TGTGCTAGTGGTTTGGATAGTGATGAAGCTTTCTTT.

The CDR3 DNA reads as TGTGCCAGCAGCTCCCTCGGCAATGAGCAGTTCTTC. Its translation is CASSSLGNEQFF. The chain recombines TRBV7-3 with TRBJ2-1; D is uncertain. Per germline, CDR1 SGHTA and CDR2 FQGTGA. This CDR3 comprises 12 residues. Trimming took 4 bases from V and 6 from J, leaving 7 bases between them. Variable domain in full (rest from reference TRBV7-3 and TRBJ2-1): GAGVSQTPSNKVTEKGKYVELRCDPISGHTALYWYRQSLGQGPEFLIYFQGTGAADDSGLPNDRFFAVRPEGSVSTLKIQRTERGDSAVYLCASSSLGNEQFFGPGTRLTVL.

The rearrangement uses TRBV2 and TRBJ2-7; no definite D call. Germline CDR1 SNHLY, CDR2 FYNNEI. The V end lost 4 bases, the J end lost 3 bases, and 7 bases lay between the germline ends. The CDR3 totals 12 residues. CDR3 in DNA: TGTGCCAGCAGTGCGGACGGCTACGAGCAGTACTTC. It translates to CASSADGYEQYF.

This clone is a singleton in its sample. The chain links TRBV24-1 to TRBJ2-1; TRBD1 is a possible D gene (6 bases). The CDR3 has 13 amino acids. Germline-derived CDR1 and CDR2 are KGHDR and SFDVKD. Between the trimmed V and J ends, which lost 4 bases and 4 bases, there was a span of 7 bases. The CDR3 region is CATSDTGYNEQFF. CDR3 DNA: TGTGCCACCAGTGACACAGGGTACAATGAGCAGTTCTTC.

V and J are TRBV3-1 (or the pseudogene TRBV3-2) and TRBJ2-5, with D uncertain. In germline, CDR1 is LGHDT, CDR2 YNNKEL (reference sequence). V was pared by 0 bases and J by 5 bases, with 13 bases between. The CDR3 length is 15 residues. CDR3: CASSQDLLSYETQYF. DNA for the CDR3: TGTGCCAGCAGCCAAGATCTTTTAAGCTACGAGACCCAGTACTTC.

The chain employs TRBV19 and TRBJ1-1; D is unresolved. Germline V gives CDR1 LNHDA, CDR2 SQIVND (reference sequence). Trimming left V 3 bases short and J 0 bases short, with 11 bases between. CDR3 length: 15 amino acids. The CDR3 region is CASSMGFLMNTEAFF. CDR3 DNA sequence: TGTGCCAGTAGTATGGGGTTTTTGATGAACACTGAAGCTTTCTTT.

The genes are TRBV7-9 and TRBJ1-3; D possibly corresponds to TRBD1 (5 bases). Germline CDR1 and CDR2: SEHNR and FQNEAQ (reference sequence). CDR3 size: 15 residues. V was pared by 7 bases and J by 8 bases, with 21 bases between. The CDR3 bases are TGTGCCAGCATAAAAATGCAGGGCATATGGGACACCATATATTTT. Translation gives CASIKMQGIWDTIYF.

The table lists this clone with a count of one. The genes are TRBV7-6 and TRBJ2-7, with a weak D call TRBD2 (6 bases). Trimming left V 5 bases short and J 2 bases short, with 13 bases between. Germline V gives CDR1 SGHVS, CDR2 FNYEAQ. The CDR3 has 14 amino acids. CDR3 loop: CASSPFGGTYEQYF. The CDR3 DNA sequence: TGTGCCAGCAGCCCCTTCGGGGGAACCTACGAGCAGTACTTC.

V is TRBV25-1 and J is TRBJ1-2; possible D gene TRBD1, 5 bases. CDR1 and CDR2 (germline): MGHDK, SYGVNS. V lost 7 bases to trimming and J lost 7 bases, with 25 bases between them. The CDR3 is 16 residues long. The CDR3 DNA follows: TGTGCCAGCACCGCTGGCGGGGGGAAGCGATTAGGTGGCTACACCTTC. Translating it yields CASTAGGGKRLGGYTF.

This clone was seen only once. This chain uses TRBV7-9 with TRBJ2-1; D uncertain. The CDR3 spans 15 residues. Germline V gene lookup returns CDR1 SEHNR and CDR2 FQNEAQ (reference sequence). V gave up 6 bases and J gave up 9 bases, with 21 bases separating them. CDR3 sequence (DNA): TGTGCCAGCAGTTATGATCTACCCACTCTGGGTGAGCAGTTCTTC. Translated: CASSYDLPTLGEQFF.

This chain links TRBV4-1 with TRBJ2-1, with D perhaps TRBD1 (6 bases). The CDR3 contains 13 residues. The V end was cut by 1 base, the J end by 6 bases, with 7 bases between. Germline assignment: CDR1 MGHRA and CDR2 YSYEKL. The CDR3 DNA sequence: TGCGCCAGCAGCCAAGGAGGGGGCAATGAGCAGTTCTTC. Protein sequence: CASSQGGGNEQFF.

This CDR3 reads CASSAPGQRTGELFF. The CDR3 nucleotides are TGCGCCAGCAGCGCACCGGGACAGCGGACCGGGGAGCTGTTTTTT. This sequence joins TRBV4-1 and TRBJ2-2, with TRBD1 matching over 7 bases. V was pared by 5 bases and J by 5 bases, with 8 bases of the junction left unmatched. CDR3 size: 15 residues. Germline CDR1 and CDR2: MGHRA and YSYEKL.

The CDR3 sequence is CATRGTEAFF. CDR3 coding DNA: TGTGCCACCAGGGGAACTGAAGCTTTCTTT. V usage is TRBV24-1 and J usage is TRBJ1-1, with no clear D. The length of the CDR3 is 10 residues. The germline CDR1 and CDR2 sequences are KGHDR and SFDVKD. V lost 7 bases and J lost 5, with 4 bases in between.

The rearrangement links TRBV21-1 to TRBJ1-1; TRBD1, the D gene given by the table, was not confirmed from the DNA. TRBV21-1 is labeled a pseudogene. This CDR3 region has 14 residues. Here the CDR3 reads CASTPDRRNAEAFF. The DNA for the CDR3 is TGTGCCAGCACCCCCGACAGGAGAAACGCTGAAGCTTTCTTT.

The chain carries TRBV7-9 and TRBJ1-1; D unresolved. The ends were cut back, 3 bases at V and 5 bases at J, with 7 bases in the middle. CDR3 length: 12 amino acids. Germline loops: CDR1 SEHNR, CDR2 FQNEAQ (reference sequence). The CDR3: CASSFAGTEAFF. CDR3 sequence (DNA): TGTGCCAGCAGCTTCGCGGGTACTGAAGCTTTCTTT.

The chain links TRBV6-6 to TRBJ2-7; either TRBD1 or TRBD2 may supply D (5 bases each). Trimming stripped 2 bases from V and 2 bases from J, with 16 bases between. This CDR3 has 16 amino acids. CDR1 and CDR2 (germline): MNHNY, SVGAGI (reference sequence). CDR3 nucleotide sequence: TGTGCCAGCAGTTACAAACTGGATGGGGGAGCCTACGAGCAGTACTTC. Translating gives CASSYKLDGGAYEQYF.

V gene TRBV6-5 combines with J gene TRBJ2-7; 7 bases fit TRBD1. Germline V gene lookup returns CDR1 MNHEY and CDR2 SVGAGI. This CDR3 has 11 residues. V was clipped by 7 bases and J by 13 bases; unmatched bases: 10. CDR3 in amino acids: CASIRDRVIYF. In DNA form, the CDR3 reads TGTGCCAGCATCAGAGACAGGGTAATTTACTTC.

The CDR3 coding sequence is TGTGCCAGCAGTTTAGGGGCTAGCGCAAATGAGCAGTTCTTC. Its protein is CASSLGASANEQFF. This chain connects TRBV28 to TRBJ2-1; TRBD2 might be the D (6 bases). The CDR3 consists of 14 residues. The germline CDR1 and CDR2 sequences are MDHEN and SYDVKM. Trimming took off 2 bases at V and 7 bases at J, with 12 bases between the two ends. The full variable domain, completed using reference TRBV28 and TRBJ2-1, is DVKVTQSSRYLVKRTGEKVFLECVQDMDHENMFWYRQDPGLGLRLIYFSYDVKMKEKGDIPEGYSVSREKKERFSLILESASTNQTSMYLCASSLGASANEQFFGPGTRLTVL.

The chain joins TRBV11-1 to TRBJ1-2, with D maybe TRBD1 (5 bases). Trimming pared 5 bases from V and 3 bases from J, leaving 16 bases between. The germline gives CDR1 SGHAT, CDR2 FQDESV (reference sequence). The CDR3 is made up of 15 amino acids. This chain's CDR3 is CASSRGPGEDYGYTF. CDR3 nucleotide sequence: TGTGCCAGCAGCCGGGGCCCGGGGGAAGACTATGGCTACACCTTC.

The chain carries TRBV30 and TRBJ1-2; 7 positions agree with TRBD1. With 4 bases clipped from V and 2 bases from J, the junction kept 1 base outside the gene matches. This CDR3 region has 12 residues. Per the germline V gene, CDR1 is GTSNPN and CDR2 is SVGIG (reference sequence). CDR3: CAWTQGNYGYTF. CDR3 nucleotides: TGTGCCTGGACACAGGGGAACTATGGCTACACCTTC.

This clone is a singleton in its sample. This rearrangement joins TRBV18 to TRBJ2-2; D is possibly TRBD1 (6 bases). The CDR3 loop spans 14 amino acids. Germline lookup yields CDR1 KGHSH and CDR2 LQKENI. V was shortened by 4 bases and J by 0 bases, with 6 bases between the two germline ends. CDR3 amino acids: CASSQGANTGELFF. CDR3 DNA sequence: TGTGCCAGCTCACAGGGGGCGAACACCGGGGAGCTGTTTTTT.

The V and J genes are TRBV7-9 and TRBJ1-5; 7 bases are shared with TRBD1. V shed 5 bases and J 4 bases; nucleotides not matched to a gene: 11. The CDR3 length is 16 residues. From germline, CDR1 is SEHNR and CDR2 FQNEAQ (reference sequence). The chain's CDR3 is CASSLWVGTANQPQHF. CDR3 coding DNA: TGTGCCAGCAGCCTCTGGGTAGGGACAGCGAATCAGCCCCAGCATTTT.

V is TRBV4-2 and J is TRBJ2-1, with D unclear. The CDR3 contains 11 residues. The ends were cut back, 4 bases at V and 5 bases at J, with 3 bases in the middle. Germline V lookup: CDR1 LGHNA, CDR2 YNFKEQ. CDR3 residues: CASSRNNEQFF. DNA of the CDR3: TGTGCCAGCAGCCGCAACAATGAGCAGTTCTTC.

The chain uses TRBV27 and TRBJ1-2; D not certain. The V and J ends lost 6 bases and 5 bases respectively, with 13 bases between them. CDR1 MNHEY and CDR2 SMNVEV come from the germline V gene (reference sequence). The CDR3 runs 13 residues. The CDR3 nucleotides are TGTGCCAGCAGGTCCTCTAGAGATTATGGCTACACCTTC. Protein product: CASRSSRDYGYTF.